The 31 T cell receptor beta chains below were found in one sample sequenced in a study of blood T cell repertoires in COVID-19. Profiling relied on immunoSEQ multiplex PCR, and the TCRdb table lists in-frame clones only, not all of them. The sample lists 100,000 to 120,000 clones, 70% to 90% occurring once. Sequenced sample: peripheral blood. The receptors were gathered from a woman between 50 and 59 years old with acute or convalescent COVID-19.

This clone was found a few times. The CDR3 DNA sequence: TGTGCCAGCAGCTTAGGGCCCCTCGACGTCCTGACTTTC. This codes for CASSLGPLDVLTF. The chain has TRBV11-3 and TRBJ2-6; D gene ambiguous. Trimming stripped 1 base from V and 11 bases from J, with 9 bases between. The CDR3 length is 13 residues. The germline gives CDR1 SGHNT, CDR2 YENEEA.

This clone appeared a few times. V and J are TRBV18 and TRBJ2-1, with 8 bases lining up with TRBD2. CDR3 length: 16 residues. V shed 3 bases, J shed 5 bases, and the junction held 9 bases outside the gene matches. From germline, CDR1 is KGHSH and CDR2 LQKENI. The CDR3 reads CASSPRVTSAHNEQFF. The DNA for the CDR3 is TGTGCCAGCTCACCGAGAGTGACTAGCGCACACAATGAGCAGTTCTTC.

The chain links TRBV2 to TRBJ2-5, with D tentatively TRBD2 (5 bases). The CDR3 totals 13 residues. V was trimmed by 4 bases and J by 1 base, leaving 7 bases between them. Germline V gene sequence: CDR1 SNHLY, CDR2 FYNNEI. CDR3 in DNA: TGTGCCAGCAGTGCGGGAATCCAAGAGACCCAGTACTTC. Translation: CASSAGIQETQYF.

V and J are TRBV10-3 and TRBJ2-7; the D gene is possibly TRBD2 (5 bases). From germline, CDR1 is ENHRY and CDR2 SYGVKD. The CDR3 runs 13 residues. The ends were cut back, 0 bases at V and 4 bases at J, with 7 bases in the middle. CDR3 sequence (DNA): TGTGCCATCAGTGAGTCGACGGGGTACGAGCAGTACTTC. Translation: CAISESTGYEQYF.

The V gene is TRBV18, the J gene TRBJ2-1, with 14 bases aligning to TRBD2. The germline CDR1 and CDR2 sequences are KGHSH and LQKENI. The trim removed 3 bases at V and 7 bases at J, leaving 5 bases unmatched. The CDR3 is made up of 16 amino acids. CDR3 coding DNA: TGTGCCAGCTCACCGCAGGGACTAGCGGGAGTGAATGAGCAGTTCTTC. This gives the protein CASSPQGLAGVNEQFF.

In this sample, this clone turned up many times. This chain joins TRBV19 and TRBJ1-6, with D unclear. The CDR3 is 12 amino acids. CDR1 is LNHDA and CDR2 is SQIVND in the germline V gene (reference sequence). V shed 5 bases and J shed 8 bases, with 7 bases lying between them. CDR3: CASSPVHSPLHF. In nucleotides, the CDR3 is TGTGCCAGTAGTCCGGTGCATTCACCCCTCCACTTT.

V is TRBV19 and J is TRBJ2-5, with 8 bases that match TRBD2. CDR1 is LNHDA, CDR2 SQIVND, per germline (reference sequence). V lost 3 bases to trimming and J lost 2 bases; unmatched junction nucleotides: 8. CDR3 size: 16 residues. DNA for the CDR3: TGTGCCAGTAGTATGGGCCCTAGCGGGTATCAAGAGACCCAGTACTTC. Translating it yields CASSMGPSGYQETQYF.

The chain links TRBV6-5 to TRBJ1-3; D remains unclear. The CDR3 length is 14 residues. The V gene lost 6 bases and the J gene lost 2 bases, with 11 bases spanning the gap. Germline lookup yields CDR1 MNHEY and CDR2 SVGAGI. The CDR3 region has the DNA TGTGCCAGCAGATTAGAACTTACTGGAAACACCATATATTTT. Translation gives CASRLELTGNTIYF.

The J gene is TRBJ2-2, the V gene TRBV28; weak D call: TRBD2 (5 bases). There are 19 residues in the CDR3. Trimming left V 8 bases short and J 0 bases short, with 25 bases between. Germline V gene data show CDR1 as MDHEN and CDR2 as SYDVKM. The CDR3 spells CASASPGSAHLANTGELFF. In DNA, the CDR3 is TGTGCCAGCGCCTCCCCGGGAAGCGCTCACCTCGCGAACACCGGGGAGCTGTTTTTT.

The gene calls are TRBV6-4 and TRBJ2-3, with TRBD2 matching over 11 bases. The CDR3 extends over 15 amino acids. Germline-derived CDR1 and CDR2 are MRHNA and SNTAGT. V shed 3 bases and J 5 bases; nucleotides not matched to a gene: 4. CDR3 loop: CASSEVAGGLDTQYF. In DNA, the CDR3 is TGTGCCAGCAGTGAAGTAGCGGGAGGGCTAGATACGCAGTATTTT.

The chain links TRBV5-6 to TRBJ1-2; the D gene is possibly TRBD1 (5 bases). Trimming stripped 1 base from V and 4 bases from J, with 14 bases between. Germline CDR1 is SGHDT and CDR2 is YYEEEE. The CDR3 is 15 amino acids. The CDR3 region is CASSLPDRSIYGYTF. The CDR3 DNA is TGTGCCAGCAGCTTGCCCGACAGATCAATCTATGGCTACACCTTC. Full variable domain (outside the CDR3, taken from reference TRBV5-6 and TRBJ1-2): DAGVTQSPTHLIKTRGQQVTLRCSPKSGHDTVSWYQQALGQGPQFIFQYYEEEERQRGNFPDRFSGHQFPNYSSELNVNALLLGDSALYLCASSLPDRSIYGYTFGSGTRLTVV.

The gene calls are TRBV7-5 and TRBJ2-1; no DNA check was done on the table's D call, TRBD1. TRBV7-5 represents a pseudogene. The CDR3 extends over 16 amino acids. CDR3 nucleotide sequence: TGTGTCAGAAGCCCCCACCCCCCCAGGGAAAGCGATGAGCAGTTCTTC. Amino acids: CVRSPHPPRESDEQFF.

The chain links TRBV19 to TRBJ2-2, with 11 nucleotides matching TRBD2. CDR3 length equals 14 residues. The germline V gene has CDR1 LNHDA and CDR2 SQIVND (reference sequence). Trimming took 8 bases from V and 3 from J; bases not matched to a gene: 2. CDR3 nucleotides: TGTGCCAGTGGTAGCGGGAGGGACACCGGGGAGCTGTTTTTT. This sequence encodes CASGSGRDTGELFF.

The DNA of the CDR3 is TGTGCCAGCAGCTTTCTGCCCAGCGGGAGTCCCTACAATGAGCAGTTCTTC. It is translated as CASSFLPSGSPYNEQFF. V is TRBV7-2 and J is TRBJ2-1; 8 bases align to TRBD2. V lost 3 bases, J lost 2 bases, and 9 bases stayed unmatched. This CDR3 comprises 17 residues. CDR1 is SGHTA, CDR2 FQGNSA, per germline.

The rearrangement joins TRBV2 to TRBJ2-2; TRBD2 might be the D (5 bases). This CDR3 is 14 amino acids long. Germline V CDR1 and CDR2: SNHLY, FYNNEI. The V end was cut by 6 bases, the J end by 4 bases, with 12 bases between. CDR3 coding DNA: TGTGCCAGCAGATGGACTTATTCCACCGGGGAGCTGTTTTTT. Its protein product is CASRWTYSTGELFF. Complete variable domain (other parts from reference TRBV2 and TRBJ2-2): EPEVTQTPSHQVTQMGQEVILRCVPISNHLYFYWYRQILGQKVEFLVSFYNNEISEKSEIFDDQFSVERPDGSNFTLKIRSTKLEDSAMYFCASRWTYSTGELFFGEGSRLTVL.

The chain links TRBV24-1 to TRBJ2-1, with 10 bases fitting TRBD2. The CDR3 is made up of 15 amino acids. Trimming cost V 5 bases and J 4 bases; bases outside gene matches: 4. Germline CDR1 KGHDR, CDR2 SFDVKD. The CDR3, as DNA: TGTGCCACCAGTGCGAGGACTAGCGGATACAATGAGCAGTTCTTC. Its protein is CATSARTSGYNEQFF.

The gene calls are TRBV2 and TRBJ2-7, with a tentative D call TRBD2 (5 bases). The CDR3 spans 12 residues. CDR1 SNHLY and CDR2 FYNNEI come from the germline V gene. The V end was cut by 6 bases, the J end by 4 bases, with 10 bases between. In DNA form, the CDR3 reads TGTGCCAGCAGCTCGAGCGGATACGAGCAGTACTTC. Protein sequence: CASSSSGYEQYF. The full variable domain, its missing parts supplied by reference TRBV2 and TRBJ2-7, is EPEVTQTPSHQVTQMGQEVILRCVPISNHLYFYWYRQILGQKVEFLVSFYNNEISEKSEIFDDQFSVERPDGSNFTLKIRSTKLEDSAMYFCASSSSGYEQYFGPGTRLTVT.

This chain joins TRBV14 and TRBJ2-5; 7 bases line up with TRBD2. Germline trimming cut 4 bases from V and 4 bases from J; bases unmatched to any gene: 18. The CDR3 covers 18 residues. Germline CDR1 and CDR2: SGHDN and FVKESK. CDR3 protein: CASSRSLATAGVRETQYF. The CDR3 DNA is TGTGCCAGCAGCCGGAGCCTCGCGACGGCGGGAGTACGAGAGACCCAGTACTTC.

This rearrangement joins TRBV6-5 to TRBJ1-5; 7 bases align to TRBD1. Germline assignment: CDR1 MNHEY and CDR2 SVGAGI. This CDR3 has 14 amino acids. The V and J ends lost 6 bases and 2 bases, in that order; junction bases with no gene match: 4. The CDR3 here is CASRPDRGNQPQHF. The DNA for the CDR3 is TGTGCCAGCAGACCTGACAGGGGCAATCAGCCCCAGCATTTT.

CDR3 amino acids: CASSFSLAGAWPDTQYF. As DNA, the CDR3 is TGTGCCAGCAGTTTTTCTCTAGCGGGAGCGTGGCCAGATACGCAGTATTTT. The chain joins TRBV27 to TRBJ2-3; TRBD2 agrees at 10 bases. Losses at the gene ends were 3 bases for V and 4 bases for J; bases not matched to a gene: 10. The CDR3 covers 17 residues. The germline gives CDR1 MNHEY, CDR2 SMNVEV (reference sequence).

V gene TRBV2 combines with J gene TRBJ1-5, with D possibly TRBD1 on 5 matching bases. Trimming left V 3 bases short and J 1 base short, with 10 bases between. Germline lookup yields CDR1 SNHLY and CDR2 FYNNEI. This CDR3 has 15 residues. CDR3 in amino acids: CASSDQDISNQPQHF. CDR3 DNA: TGTGCCAGCAGTGATCAGGACATAAGCAATCAGCCCCAGCATTTT.

The V gene is TRBV9, the J gene TRBJ2-5, with 10 bases aligning to TRBD1. CDR1 is SGDLS, CDR2 YYNGEE, per germline. The CDR3 runs to 15 residues. The ends lost 6 bases at V and 4 bases at J; junction bases unmatched: 9. CDR3 in DNA: TGTGCCAGCACTGCTGACAGGGGGCTTGGAGAGACCCAGTACTTC. Translation: CASTADRGLGETQYF. The whole variable domain, filled in from reference TRBV9 and TRBJ2-5, reads DSGVTQTPKHLITATGQRVTLRCSPRSGDLSVYWYQQSLDQGLQFLIQYYNGEERAKGNILERFSAQQFPDLHSELNLSSLELGDSALYFCASTADRGLGETQYFGPGTRLLVL.

Remarks on this clone: The junction and the germline gene differ at one end; a read error may be behind it. The chain links TRBV6-5 to TRBJ1-6; 8 bases are shared with TRBD1. This CDR3 has 13 residues. Germline CDR1 MNHEY, CDR2 SVGAGI. The DNA of the CDR3 is TGTGCCAGCTCCCAGTCCCCCGCGACAGGGGCCTCTTTT. Protein: CASSQSPATGASF.

The rearrangement uses TRBV2 and TRBJ2-1; possible D gene TRBD1, 5 bases. Trimming stripped 6 bases from V and 7 bases from J, with 10 bases between. Germline V CDR1 and CDR2: SNHLY, FYNNEI. The CDR3 covers 12 residues. Here the CDR3 reads CASRKQENEQFF. Written as DNA, the CDR3 is TGTGCCAGCAGAAAACAGGAGAATGAGCAGTTCTTC.

The chain combines TRBV19 with TRBJ2-5; 7 nucleotides align to TRBD1. The CDR3 spans 14 residues. Germline assignment: CDR1 LNHDA and CDR2 SQIVND (reference sequence). With 5 bases clipped from V and 4 bases from J, the junction kept 7 bases outside the gene matches. CDR3 in DNA: TGTGCCAGTAGTTCCCGACAGGGCGGAGAGACCCAGTACTTC. Its translation is CASSSRQGGETQYF.

The rearrangement joins TRBV2 to TRBJ2-3; 7 bases line up with TRBD2. Germline values: CDR1 SNHLY, CDR2 FYNNEI. The CDR3 loop spans 15 amino acids. V lost 7 bases, J lost 2 bases, and 9 bases stayed unmatched. The CDR3 DNA is TGTGCCAGCATCGAGCAAGCGGGGACCACAGATACGCAGTATTTT. This translates into CASIEQAGTTDTQYF.

In the case of this clone: The junction departs from the called germline gene at one end, perhaps through a read error. The chain links TRBV27 to TRBJ1-6, with D perhaps TRBD1 (6 bases). Germline V gene lookup returns CDR1 MNHEY and CDR2 SMNVEV (reference sequence). CDR3 length equals 12 residues. The CDR3 coding sequence is TGTGCCAGCAGTTTAGGAGGCGGACAGCTAACTTTT. It specifies CASSLGGGQLTF.

The chain has TRBV6-5 and TRBJ1-1, with 7 bases identical to TRBD1. The CDR3 has 15 residues. Trimming removed 8 bases from V and 0 bases from J; junction bases left unmatched: 9. In germline, CDR1 is MNHEY, CDR2 SVGAGI. The CDR3 reads CASPLGTAMNTEAFF. CDR3 DNA: TGTGCCAGCCCCCTAGGGACAGCGATGAACACTGAAGCTTTCTTT.

CDR3 protein: CASRPDRGNSPLHF. Here the CDR3 DNA reads TGTGCCAGCAGACCGGACAGGGGTAATTCACCCCTCCACTTT. The chain couples TRBV11-2 to TRBJ1-6, with 9 bases matching TRBD1. Germline V gene data show CDR1 as SGHAT and CDR2 as FQNNGV. This CDR3 spans 14 amino acids. V lost 6 bases to trimming and J lost 6 bases; unmatched junction nucleotides: 3.

CDR3 loop: CAWSVPLGRSTEAFF. CDR3 DNA: TGTGCCTGGAGTGTCCCCCTCGGTAGAAGCACTGAAGCTTTCTTT. The chain recombines TRBV30 with TRBJ1-1; D is unresolved. CDR1 and CDR2 from the germline V gene are GTSNPN and SVGIG (reference sequence). This CDR3 is built from 15 residues. With 0 bases removed from V and 4 bases from J, the gap between germline ends came to 15 bases.

The chain is built from TRBV14 and TRBJ1-2; D may be TRBD1 (5 bases). The CDR3 consists of 14 residues. Trimming took 4 bases from V and 5 from J, leaving 14 bases between them. Germline V CDR1 and CDR2: SGHDN, FVKESK. This chain's CDR3 is CASSLSGTRYGYTF. In DNA, the CDR3 is TGTGCCAGCAGCCTGTCGGGGACTCGGTATGGCTACACCTTC. Drawing the rest from reference TRBV14 and TRBJ1-2, the complete variable domain is EAGVTQFPSHSVIEKGQTVTLRCDPISGHDNLYWYRRVMGKEIKFLLHFVKESKQDESGMPNNRFLAERTGGTYSTLKVQPAELEDSGVYFCASSLSGTRYGYTFGSGTRLTVV.